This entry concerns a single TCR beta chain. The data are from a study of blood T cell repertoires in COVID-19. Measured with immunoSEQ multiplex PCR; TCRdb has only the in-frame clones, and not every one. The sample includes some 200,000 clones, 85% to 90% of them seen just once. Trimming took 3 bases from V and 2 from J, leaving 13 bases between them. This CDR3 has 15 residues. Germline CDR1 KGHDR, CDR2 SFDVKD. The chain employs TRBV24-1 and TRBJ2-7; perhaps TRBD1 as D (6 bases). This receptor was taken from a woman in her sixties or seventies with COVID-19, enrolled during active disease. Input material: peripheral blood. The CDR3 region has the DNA TGTGCCACCAGTGATCCCCGGACAGTTCCCTACGAGCAGTACTTC. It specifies CATSDPRTVPYEQYF.